The 27 T cell receptor beta chains in this list originate from one sample, sequenced in a study of identical twins. TCRdb used MiXCR to reprocess the 5' RACE reads, holding one entry per CDR3 protein. This sample carries roughly 1,500,000 distinct CDR3 sequences, about 30% of them seen once, and the ten largest clones take roughly 0.3%. Specimen: cord blood. The receptors come from a newborn girl in good health.

This clonotype was counted at least ten times. The chain is built from TRBV10-3 and TRBJ2-1; no clear D gene. This CDR3 region has 14 residues. The ends were cut back, 4 bases at V and 3 bases at J, with 10 bases in the middle. From germline, CDR1 is ENHRY and CDR2 SYGVKD. The CDR3 reads CAISAPSGYNEQFF. In DNA form, the CDR3 reads TGTGCCATCAGTGCCCCGTCCGGCTACAATGAGCAGTTCTTC.

The chain combines TRBV2 with TRBJ2-5; TRBD1 matches 7 bases. Trimming at V came to 2 bases and at J to 1 base, leaving 7 bases not matched to a gene. Germline loops: CDR1 SNHLY, CDR2 FYNNEI. This CDR3 has 16 residues. The CDR3 DNA is TGTGCCAGCAGTGAATTCTCCGGGACAGCCCAAGAGACCCAGTACTTC. This encodes CASSEFSGTAQETQYF.

This clonotype has just a few counts. J is TRBJ1-6 and V is TRBV12-5; D not resolved. CDR3 length: 13 residues. In germline, CDR1 is LGHNT, CDR2 FRNRAP. Trimming cost V 1 base and J 10 bases, with 8 bases left between them. CDR3: CASGLGAGSPLHF. For the CDR3, the DNA is TGTGCTAGTGGTTTGGGGGCCGGCTCACCCCTCCACTTT.

The table lists this clonotype with a few counts. The chain joins TRBV12-3 or TRBV12-4 to TRBJ2-7; the D gene is possibly TRBD1 (5 bases). V lost 4 bases, J lost 2 bases, and 9 bases lay in between. The CDR3 is 13 residues long. CDR3: CASSWTKTYEQYF. The CDR3 DNA follows: TGTGCCAGCAGTTGGACAAAAACCTACGAGCAGTACTTC.

The table lists this clonotype with many counts. V usage is TRBV7-2 and J usage is TRBJ1-1; D is undetermined. The length of the CDR3 is 14 residues. V gave up 1 base and J gave up 0 bases, with 6 bases separating them. Germline lookup yields CDR1 SGHTA and CDR2 FQGNSA. The CDR3 DNA is TGTGCCAGCAGCTTAGTTGCGGTGAACACTGAAGCTTTCTTT. It translates to CASSLVAVNTEAFF. The complete variable domain, with remaining parts taken from reference TRBV7-2 and TRBJ1-1, reads GAGVSQSPSNKVTEKGKDVELRCDPISGHTALYWYRQSLGQGLEFLIYFQGNSAPDKSGLPSDRFSAERTGGSVSTLTIQRTQQEDSAVYLCASSLVAVNTEAFFGQGTRLTVV.

The chain recombines TRBV10-2 with TRBJ2-3; tentatively, D is TRBD2 (5 bases). The CDR3 loop spans 15 amino acids. The germline V gene encodes CDR1 WSHSY and CDR2 SAAADI. Trimming took off 3 bases at V and 3 bases at J, with 13 bases between the two ends. CDR3 sequence (DNA): TGCGCCAGCAGTGACACCCGGGAACGAACAGATACGCAGTATTTT. As protein: CASSDTRERTDTQYF.

This clonotype occurred many times. J is TRBJ2-1 and V is TRBV7-2, with 7 positions matching TRBD2. The trim removed 1 base at V and 9 bases at J, leaving 12 bases unmatched. The CDR3 runs to 16 residues. Germline CDR1 and CDR2: SGHTA and FQGNSA. The CDR3: CASSLVASGLGSEQFF. The CDR3 bases are TGTGCCAGCAGCTTAGTGGCTAGCGGCCTAGGAAGTGAGCAGTTCTTC.

This clonotype was picked up a small number of times. The chain's CDR3 is CASSFRSSGSYNEQFF. For the CDR3, the DNA is TGTGCCAGCAGCTTCCGGAGTAGCGGATCCTACAATGAGCAGTTCTTC. The chain employs TRBV7-2 and TRBJ2-1; D is perhaps TRBD2 (6 bases). In germline, CDR1 is SGHTA, CDR2 FQGNSA. The length of the CDR3 is 16 residues. Trimming shortened V by 3 bases and J by 1 base, and 13 bases separated the two germline ends.

This chain joins TRBV28 and TRBJ2-3; possible D gene TRBD1, 5 bases. Per germline, CDR1 MDHEN and CDR2 SYDVKM. Trimming removed 6 bases from V and 0 bases from J, with 13 bases in between. The CDR3 length is 15 residues. CDR3 loop: CASRQENHSTDTQYF. Written as DNA, the CDR3 is TGTGCCAGCAGACAGGAGAACCATAGCACAGATACGCAGTATTTT.

For this clonotype: The junction departs from the called germline gene at one end, perhaps through a read error. The V call is TRBV6-5, the J call TRBJ1-2; perhaps TRBD1 as D (5 bases). Germline V CDR1 and CDR2: MNHEY, SVGAGI. CDR3 length: 14 amino acids. The CDR3 spells CTSSYSSGNYGYTF. The CDR3 DNA reads TGTACCAGCAGTTACTCATCAGGGAACTATGGCTACACCTTC.

This clonotype was seen ten or more times. This chain uses TRBV20-1 with TRBJ2-7; D uncertain. CDR3 length equals 12 residues. Between the trimmed V and J ends, which lost 2 bases and 2 bases, there was a span of 7 bases. Germline-derived CDR1 and CDR2 are DFQATT and SNEGSKA (reference sequence). In nucleotides, the CDR3 is TGCAGTGCTAGATCCGGAACCTACGAGCAGTACTTC. Amino acids: CSARSGTYEQYF.

In regard to this clonotype: Compared with germline, one end of the junction differs, possibly owing to a read error. V gene TRBV5-1 combines with J gene TRBJ2-3, with D tentatively TRBD2 (5 bases). This CDR3 contains 15 residues. Germline V gene data show CDR1 as SGHRS and CDR2 as YFSETQ. The CDR3 loop is CASGLHGVRTDTQYF. CDR3 coding DNA: TGCGCCAGCGGCTTACACGGGGTTAGAACAGATACGCAGTATTTT.

V and J are TRBV5-1 and TRBJ2-3; TRBD2 aligns across 11 bases. Trimming at V came to 3 bases and at J to 5 bases, leaving 5 bases not matched to a gene. Germline V gene lookup returns CDR1 SGHRS and CDR2 YFSETQ. This CDR3 region has 15 residues. Here the CDR3 reads CASSSSGTSGDTQYF. CDR3 coding DNA: TGCGCCAGCAGCTCCTCCGGGACTAGCGGAGATACGCAGTATTTT.

This clonotype was seen only a few times. V and J are TRBV7-9 and TRBJ1-4, with D unclear. Germline V CDR1 and CDR2: SEHNR, FQNEAQ (reference sequence). With 5 bases removed from V and 5 bases from J, the gap between germline ends came to 18 bases. This CDR3 has 16 amino acids. In DNA form, the CDR3 reads TGTGCCAGCAGCCATGCGAGGTACGGATCAAATGAAAAACTGTTTTTT. Translation gives CASSHARYGSNEKLFF.

The CDR3 is CASSMAGRGAFF. In DNA, the CDR3 is TGTGCCAGTAGTATGGCAGGGAGGGGAGCTTTCTTT. V gene TRBV19 combines with J gene TRBJ1-1, with D possibly TRBD1 on 5 matching bases. Germline V gives CDR1 LNHDA, CDR2 SQIVND (reference sequence). The CDR3 consists of 12 residues. V dropped 3 bases and J dropped 10 bases, with 12 bases sitting between them.

This chain links TRBV14 with TRBJ1-6; D is unresolved. The CDR3 runs 13 residues. The ends were cut back, 3 bases at V and 8 bases at J, with 8 bases in the middle. CDR1 is SGHDN, CDR2 FVKESK, per germline. DNA for the CDR3: TGTGCCAGCAGCCACCAAGCCTATTCACCCCTCCACTTT. It specifies CASSHQAYSPLHF. Based on the CDR3 plus reference TRBV14 and TRBJ1-6, the full variable domain is EAGVTQFPSHSVIEKGQTVTLRCDPISGHDNLYWYRRVMGKEIKFLLHFVKESKQDESGMPNNRFLAERTGGTYSTLKVQPAELEDSGVYFCASSHQAYSPLHFGNGTRLTVT.

This chain connects TRBV15 to TRBJ2-1; D is tentatively TRBD1 or TRBD2 (5 bases each). V was clipped by 5 bases and J by 2 bases, with 16 bases between them. CDR3 length equals 16 residues. CDR1 and CDR2 from the germline V gene are LNHNV and YYDKDF (reference sequence). The CDR3 here is CATSETARGPYNEQFF. The CDR3 region has the DNA TGTGCCACCAGCGAGACCGCGAGGGGCCCCTACAATGAGCAGTTCTTC.

V and J are TRBV7-8 and TRBJ2-7, with 15 bases matching TRBD2. The ends lost 4 bases at V and 4 bases at J; junction bases unmatched: 5. Per the germline V gene, CDR1 is SGHVS and CDR2 is FQNEAQ. The CDR3 spans 16 residues. The chain's CDR3 is CASSSRGLAGGYEQYF. DNA of the CDR3: TGTGCCAGCAGCTCCAGGGGACTAGCGGGAGGTTACGAGCAGTACTTC.

This clonotype has just a few counts. The V and J genes are TRBV5-4 and TRBJ1-1; 8 nucleotides line up with TRBD1. CDR1 is SGHNT, CDR2 YYREEE, per germline (reference sequence). CDR3 length equals 15 residues. V shed 4 bases and J 3 bases; nucleotides not matched to a gene: 8. CDR3 sequence reads: CASSPQDRDDTEAFF. Written as DNA, the CDR3 is TGTGCCAGCAGCCCGCAGGACAGGGATGACACTGAAGCTTTCTTT.

This clonotype appeared a single time. The chain carries TRBV20-1 and TRBJ2-1; 8 bases are a match to TRBD1. The J call may be mistaken, given a closer DNA end match to TRBJ2-7. Germline V gives CDR1 DFQATT, CDR2 SNEGSKA (reference sequence). The CDR3 runs to 14 residues. CDR3 in DNA: TGCAGTGCGCAGAGACAGGGGAGCTTTTACGAGCAGTACTTC. Its protein product is CSAQRQGSFYEQYF.

This chain joins TRBV7-9 and TRBJ1-4; perhaps TRBD1 as D (5 bases). CDR1 is SEHNR and CDR2 is FQNEAQ in the germline V gene (reference sequence). The CDR3 is 15 amino acids. Trimming shortened V by 7 bases and J by 8 bases, and 20 bases separated the two germline ends. The CDR3 DNA reads as TGTGCCAGCACCCAAGGACACTCTCGCCCCGAAAAACTGTTTTTT. Translating it yields CASTQGHSRPEKLFF.

About this clonotype: A clone one base away is much larger, so this may be a read error. The chain couples TRBV12-3 or TRBV12-4 to TRBJ2-7, with TRBD1 matching 9 bases. The V segment lost 5 bases and the J segment 9 bases; nucleotides outside the gene matches: 5. This CDR3 comprises 12 residues. The CDR3 DNA is TGTGCCAGCAGTCACAGGGGGCTTGGGCAGTACTTC. This sequence encodes CASSHRGLGQYF.

This clonotype was detected once. The V and J genes are TRBV25-1 and TRBJ1-1, with D perhaps TRBD1 (5 bases). V was trimmed by 3 bases and J by 6 bases, leaving 11 bases between them. Germline loops: CDR1 MGHDK, CDR2 SYGVNS. There are 13 residues in the CDR3. CDR3 amino acids: CASSDPWTPEAFF. The DNA of the CDR3 is TGTGCCAGCAGTGATCCCTGGACACCTGAAGCTTTCTTT.

In its sample, this clonotype was seen a few times. This chain connects TRBV12-3 or TRBV12-4 to TRBJ2-1, with no clear D. This CDR3 comprises 15 residues. The V and J ends lost 10 bases and 5 bases respectively, with 21 bases between them. This CDR3 is CATGNRRWADNEQFF. The CDR3 DNA sequence: TGTGCCACCGGAAATCGGCGCTGGGCGGACAATGAGCAGTTCTTC.

The table lists this clonotype with many counts. A read error may produce the germline difference seen at one junction end. The V gene is TRBV5-1, the J gene TRBJ2-1, with D perhaps being TRBD1 or TRBD2 (5 bases each). This CDR3 region has 14 residues. Germline V lookup: CDR1 SGHRS, CDR2 YFSETQ. CDR3 coding DNA: TGTGCCAGCAGCTTGGCCGAGGGGTACAATGAGCAGTTCTTC. This encodes CASSLAEGYNEQFF.

This rearrangement joins TRBV5-1 to TRBJ2-1; possible D gene TRBD2, 6 bases. Germline lookup yields CDR1 SGHRS and CDR2 YFSETQ. Trimming left V 3 bases short and J 2 bases short, with 15 bases between. This CDR3 region has 16 residues. In DNA, the CDR3 is TGCGCCAGCAGCTCCACACTACAGCGGGCCTACAATGAGCAGTTCTTC. Its translation is CASSSTLQRAYNEQFF.

This sequence joins TRBV7-9 and TRBJ2-1, with unresolved D. V was pared by 0 bases and J by 6 bases, with 9 bases between. Looked up from germline, CDR1 is SEHNR and CDR2 is FQNEAQ (reference sequence). The CDR3 is made up of 14 amino acids. CDR3 region: CASSLAVASNEQFF. DNA for the CDR3: TGTGCCAGCAGCTTAGCAGTTGCCTCCAATGAGCAGTTCTTC.